The clone carrying this T cell receptor (beta chain) was counted between two and nine times. What it recognizes is unknown. This entry is derived from a study of CD8 T cells in ankylosing spondylitis. Per germline, CDR1 LNHNV and CDR2 YYDKDF (reference sequence). Trimming took off 0 bases at V and 1 base at J, with 5 bases between the two ends. CDR3 length equals 14 residues. TCRdb analysed the 5' RACE reads with MiXCR anew, one entry per CDR3 protein. The table shows about 340,000 distinct CDR3 sequences, with approximately 22% occurring only once. The study's findings and limits: The authors reported significant enrichment of disease-linked clones in matched ankylosing spondylitis synovial fluid.

Input material: blood, either unsorted or a sorted T cell fraction (not recorded which). This receptor was taken from a male donor with ankylosing spondylitis or in good health (not recorded which). The chain links TRBV15 to TRBJ2-3; D ambiguous. As DNA, the CDR3 is TGTGCCACCAGCAGAGATGCGCGCACAGATACGCAGTATTTT. Its translation is CATSRDARTDTQYF.